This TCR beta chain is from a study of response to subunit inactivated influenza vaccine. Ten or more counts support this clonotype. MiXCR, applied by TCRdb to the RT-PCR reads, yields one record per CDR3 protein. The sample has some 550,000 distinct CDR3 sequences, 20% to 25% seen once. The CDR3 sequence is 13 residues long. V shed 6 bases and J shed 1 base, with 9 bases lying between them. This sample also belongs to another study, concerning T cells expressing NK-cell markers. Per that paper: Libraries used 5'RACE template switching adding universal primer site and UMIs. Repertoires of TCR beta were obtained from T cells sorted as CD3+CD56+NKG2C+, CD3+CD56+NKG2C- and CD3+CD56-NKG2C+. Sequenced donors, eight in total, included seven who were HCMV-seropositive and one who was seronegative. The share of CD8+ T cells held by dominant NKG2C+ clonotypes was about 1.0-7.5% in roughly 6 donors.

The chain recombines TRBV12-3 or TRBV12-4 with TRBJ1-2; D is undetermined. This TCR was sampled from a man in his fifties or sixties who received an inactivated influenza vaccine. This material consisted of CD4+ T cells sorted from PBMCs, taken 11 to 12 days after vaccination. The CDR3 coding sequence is TGTGCCAGCAGCCTGGGTTTTAACTATGGCTACACCTTC. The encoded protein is CASSLGFNYGYTF.